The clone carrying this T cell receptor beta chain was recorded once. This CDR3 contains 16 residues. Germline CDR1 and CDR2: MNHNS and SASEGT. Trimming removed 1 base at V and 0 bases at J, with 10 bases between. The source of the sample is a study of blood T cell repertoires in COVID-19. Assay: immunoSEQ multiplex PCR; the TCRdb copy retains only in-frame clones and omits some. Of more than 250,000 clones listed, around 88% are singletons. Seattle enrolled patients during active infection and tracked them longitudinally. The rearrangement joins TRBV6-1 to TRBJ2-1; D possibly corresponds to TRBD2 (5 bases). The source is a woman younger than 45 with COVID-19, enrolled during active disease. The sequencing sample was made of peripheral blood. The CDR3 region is CASSEVWESSYNEQFF. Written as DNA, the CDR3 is TGTGCCAGCAGTGAAGTTTGGGAGAGCTCCTACAATGAGCAGTTCTTC.